This TCR beta chain was recovered during a study of blood T cells in healthy people across ages. Study-level results: With naive T cell percentage, TCR beta diversity showed a strong correlation.

Per germline, CDR1 SGHRS and CDR2 YFSETQ. V lost 4 bases to trimming and J lost 9 bases, with 16 bases between them. This CDR3 is built from 13 residues. The table lists this clonotype with many counts. Its cognate antigen is unknown. Primers used in a second PCR of about 6 to 12 cycles were a sample-barcoded 5' primer and a J-beta primer mix. A single record per CDR3 protein comes from TCRdb applying MiXCR to the 5' RACE reads. The table records 780,000 or so distinct CDR3 sequences, approximately 55% of them present only once. Sequencing was done on a sample of blood. The sequence was obtained from a man older than 75 in good health. V and J are TRBV5-1 and TRBJ1-2; D is perhaps TRBD1 (5 bases). The CDR3 DNA reads as TGCGCCAGCAGCGTAGGACACCTAGACAGCTACACCTTC. Residues: CASSVGHLDSYTF. Looking up the rest from reference TRBV5-1 and TRBJ1-2 gives the full variable domain: KAGVTQTPRYLIKTRGQQVTLSCSPISGHRSVSWYQQTPGQGLQFLFEYFSETQRNKGNFPGRFSGRQFSNSRSEMNVSTLELGDSALYLCASSVGHLDSYTFGSGTRLTVV.